This TCR beta chain was obtained from a study of CD8 T cells in ankylosing spondylitis. This clonotype was seen many times. TCRdb used MiXCR to reprocess the 5' RACE reads, holding one entry per CDR3 protein. Here the sample spans about 240,000 distinct CDR3 sequences, approximately 11% being singletons. CDR3 length equals 12 residues. The ends were cut back, 0 bases at V and 5 bases at J, with 7 bases in the middle. The germline V gene has CDR1 DFQATT and CDR2 SNEGSKA (reference sequence). The receptor comes from a male donor with ankylosing spondylitis or in good health (not recorded which). The gene calls are TRBV20-1 and TRBJ2-5; D unclear. Specimen: blood, either unsorted or a sorted T cell fraction (not recorded which). Here the CDR3 reads CSARDPLETQYF. In nucleotides, the CDR3 is TGCAGTGCTAGAGATCCCCTGGAGACCCAGTACTTC.